The 17 T cell receptor beta chains presented below share a single source sample, sequenced in a study of blood T cell repertoires in COVID-19. The table came from immunoSEQ multiplex PCR; TCRdb's copy has only in-frame clones and leaves some out. The table lists under 300,000 clones, roughly 80% of them singletons. Sequencing was done on a sample of peripheral blood. Receptors originate from a woman between 18 and 29 years old with acute or convalescent COVID-19.

This chain links TRBV4-3 with TRBJ2-1; 9 bases agree with TRBD2. The germline gives CDR1 LGHNA, CDR2 YSLEER. CDR3 length equals 18 residues. Germline trimming cut 4 bases from V and 4 bases from J; bases unmatched to any gene: 14. The CDR3 region is CASSPNPPREGHYNEQFF. The CDR3 nucleotides read TGCGCCAGCAGCCCCAACCCTCCGCGGGAGGGCCATTACAATGAGCAGTTCTTC.

J is TRBJ2-2 and V is TRBV7-3, with D unclear. V dropped 3 bases and J dropped 7 bases, with 6 bases sitting between them. This CDR3 region has 12 residues. From germline, CDR1 is SGHTA and CDR2 FQGTGA. The CDR3 DNA reads as TGTGCCAGCAGCTTCACCGGCGGGGAGCTGTTTTTT. As protein: CASSFTGGELFF.

V usage is TRBV27 and J usage is TRBJ2-6; TRBD1 aligns across 9 bases. The CDR3 totals 17 residues. Germline loops: CDR1 MNHEY, CDR2 SMNVEV (reference sequence). V lost 2 bases to trimming and J lost 4 bases; unmatched junction nucleotides: 6. The CDR3 DNA reads as TGTGCCAGCAGTTTACTGGGACAGGGAAGGGGGGCCAACGTCCTGACTTTC. Its protein is CASSLLGQGRGANVLTF.

The rearrangement uses TRBV19 and TRBJ2-5; D is perhaps TRBD2 (6 bases). Per germline, CDR1 LNHDA and CDR2 SQIVND (reference sequence). CDR3 length: 16 amino acids. Trimming took 5 bases from V and 0 from J, leaving 16 bases between them. The CDR3 nucleotides read TGTGCCAGTAGTCAGGCTAGCGCGAAATACCAAGAGACCCAGTACTTC. The encoded protein is CASSQASAKYQETQYF.

The J gene is TRBJ1-5, the V gene TRBV19; D gene ambiguous. The CDR3 consists of 13 residues. V lost 5 bases and J 7 bases, leaving 12 bases between the germline ends. The germline V gene encodes CDR1 LNHDA and CDR2 SQIVND (reference sequence). CDR3 region: CASSVQVLQPQHF. The CDR3 DNA follows: TGTGCCAGTAGTGTGCAGGTACTCCAGCCCCAGCATTTT.

This chain connects TRBV18 to TRBJ2-6; no firm D call. V was pared by 2 bases and J by 0 bases, with 11 bases between. CDR3 length: 17 residues. From germline, CDR1 is KGHSH and CDR2 LQKENI. CDR3 DNA sequence: TGTGCCAGCTCACCAATTACTCCATCCTCTGGGGCCAACGTCCTGACTTTC. This gives the protein CASSPITPSSGANVLTF.

V is TRBV2 and J is TRBJ1-1; D perhaps matches TRBD1 (5 bases). Trimming pared 4 bases from V and 3 bases from J, leaving 15 bases between. The CDR3 has 15 residues. Germline V gives CDR1 SNHLY, CDR2 FYNNEI. As DNA, the CDR3 is TGTGCCAGCAGTGTTTATGGGGGGTCGGACACTGAAGCTTTCTTT. It codes for CASSVYGGSDTEAFF.

This clone was recorded once. The rearrangement uses TRBV4-3 and TRBJ1-2; 7 bases map to TRBD1. V gave up 1 base and J gave up 7 bases; unmatched junction bases: 6. Germline V gene sequence: CDR1 LGHNA, CDR2 YSLEER. The CDR3 length is 14 residues. The DNA for the CDR3 is TGCGCCAGCAGCCAAGTGGATACAGGGGTTGGCTACACCTTC. Protein sequence: CASSQVDTGVGYTF.

The rearrangement joins TRBV6-5 to TRBJ1-2; 7 bases fit TRBD1. The CDR3 spans 14 residues. Per the germline V gene, CDR1 is MNHEY and CDR2 is SVGAGI. With V trimmed by 7 bases and J by 4 bases, 9 bases remained unmatched. The CDR3 sequence: CASTMRGLPYGYTF. CDR3 DNA sequence: TGTGCCAGCACCATGAGGGGGCTTCCCTATGGCTACACCTTC.

Note on this clone: The same CDR3 is also encoded by other DNA sequences in this sample. The V gene is TRBV5-1, the J gene TRBJ2-5; 10 bases are shared with TRBD2. Trimming cost V 0 bases and J 4 bases; bases outside gene matches: 0. The CDR3 consists of 14 residues. Germline CDR1 is SGHRS and CDR2 is YFSETQ. In DNA, the CDR3 is TGCGCCAGCAGCTTGGGACTAGCGGGAGAGACCCAGTACTTC. Translating it yields CASSLGLAGETQYF. Drawing the rest from reference TRBV5-1 and TRBJ2-5, the complete variable domain is KAGVTQTPRYLIKTRGQQVTLSCSPISGHRSVSWYQQTPGQGLQFLFEYFSETQRNKGNFPGRFSGRQFSNSRSEMNVSTLELGDSALYLCASSLGLAGETQYFGPGTRLLVL.

Points on this clone: In the same sample, other DNA sequences code for this CDR3. As DNA, the CDR3 is TGTGCCAGCAGTTACGGCGGGAGCTCCTACAATGAGCAGTTCTTC. It encodes CASSYGGSSYNEQFF. This chain joins TRBV6-5 and TRBJ2-1; 7 nucleotides agree with TRBD2. Germline V gene sequence: CDR1 MNHEY, CDR2 SVGAGI. J was trimmed by 0 bases and V by 2 bases; bases with no gene match: 1. This CDR3 spans 15 amino acids.

The chain carries TRBV7-2 and TRBJ1-1, with D maybe TRBD1 (6 bases). This CDR3 comprises 16 residues. Germline values: CDR1 SGHTA, CDR2 FQGNSA. The V end lost 1 base, the J end lost 2 bases, and 14 bases lay between the germline ends. CDR3 DNA: TGTGCCAGCAGCTTAGATGGGGGGGCACCTAACACTGAAGCTTTCTTT. It is translated as CASSLDGGAPNTEAFF.

The chain combines TRBV27 with TRBJ2-1; possibly TRBD1 for D (6 bases). Trimming stripped 6 bases from V and 2 bases from J, with 11 bases between. This CDR3 region has 14 residues. Germline V gene lookup returns CDR1 MNHEY and CDR2 SMNVEV (reference sequence). CDR3 coding DNA: TGTGCCAGCAGGACCGGGACACCCTACAATGAGCAGTTCTTC. Residues: CASRTGTPYNEQFF.

The J gene is TRBJ2-5, the V gene TRBV5-1; 11 positions match TRBD2. This CDR3 region has 15 residues. V shed 4 bases and J 0 bases; nucleotides not matched to a gene: 2. Germline V gives CDR1 SGHRS, CDR2 YFSETQ. The DNA for the CDR3 is TGCGCCAGCAGCGGACTAGCGGGCTACCAAGAGACCCAGTACTTC. This encodes CASSGLAGYQETQYF.

About this clone itself: The sample has other DNA sequences that encode this CDR3 too. The chain has TRBV6-5 and TRBJ1-5; the D is unclear. Trimming cost V 6 bases and J 0 bases, with 12 bases left between them. CDR3 size: 15 residues. Germline V lookup: CDR1 MNHEY, CDR2 SVGAGI. As DNA, the CDR3 is TGTGCCAGCAGCTTGACGGGAGATAGCAATCAGCCCCAGCATTTT. This translates into CASSLTGDSNQPQHF.

This clone has only one observation. This chain connects TRBV24-1 to TRBJ2-4; possibly TRBD1 for D (5 bases). This CDR3 is built from 13 residues. CDR1 is KGHDR, CDR2 SFDVKD, per germline. The V end lost 9 bases, the J end lost 4 bases, and 12 bases lay between the germline ends. The CDR3 DNA reads as TGTGCCACCTCCCCTGGGGCAAAAAACATTCAGTACTTC. It encodes CATSPGAKNIQYF.

The chain combines TRBV6-1 with TRBJ2-7; 9 bases are shared with TRBD2. Germline CDR1 and CDR2: MNHNS and SASEGT. Trimming took 2 bases from V and 1 from J; bases not matched to a gene: 9. The CDR3 has 17 amino acids. The CDR3 here is CASSEMRPSGTSYEQYF. CDR3 DNA sequence: TGTGCCAGCAGTGAAATGAGGCCTAGCGGGACATCCTACGAGCAGTACTTC.